This T cell receptor (beta chain) was profiled in a study of cytomegalovirus exposure and HLA in healthy donors. As for the study in general: For the roughly 400 genotyped donors, approximately 82% fell within the Caucasian-associated ancestry cluster.

Study outcomes and limitations: Donors were assumed by presence/absence analyses to have roughly uniform sequencing depth. A later examination showed that TCR association rates differed by HLA locus, with DRB1 most and HLA-C fewest.

Comments on this clone: Its antigen is undetermined.

The PCR used 60 Vbeta and 13 Jbeta primers. This table comes from immunoSEQ multiplex PCR, and its TCRdb copy is limited to in-frame clones, with some not included. The table has fewer than 150,000 clones, roughly 80% seen once. This TCR came from a female donor in good health and CMV-seropositive. The sequenced sample was PBMCs.

The CDR3 spells CASSGEGVRAKNTEAFF. CDR3 sequence (DNA): TGTGCCAGCAGTGGGGAGGGTGTCAGGGCGAAGAACACTGAAGCTTTCTTT. This chain connects TRBV6-1 to TRBJ1-1; tentatively, D is TRBD1 (5 bases). The CDR3 has 17 residues. CDR1 and CDR2 (germline): MNHNS, SASEGT. With 4 bases removed from V and 1 base from J, the gap between germline ends came to 19 bases.